This T cell receptor (beta chain) was sequenced during a study of blood T cell repertoires in COVID-19. Across the whole study: The study drew acute and convalescent COVID-19 samples from the United States, Italy and Spain. T cells, B-cell-depleted T cells, or PBMCs provided the cDNA or gDNA that served as material.

V was trimmed by 2 bases and J by 3 bases, leaving 4 bases between them. Germline V CDR1 and CDR2: MNHNY, SVGAGI (reference sequence). There are 12 residues in the CDR3. Methods used by the authors: Amplification from reference gene primers served as the basis for estimated nucleated cell counts. Profiling relied on immunoSEQ multiplex PCR, and the TCRdb table lists in-frame clones only, not all of them. V, J and clone size are those of that table, while D and trimming were read from the DNA. This sample has approximately 280,000 clones, with roughly 85% found just once. The genes are TRBV6-6 and TRBJ1-1; D call uncertain. Input material: peripheral blood. This TCR came from a man aged 50 to 60 with active or convalescent COVID-19. CDR3 sequence reads: CASSYTDTEAFF. The CDR3 region has the DNA TGTGCCAGCAGTTACACGGACACTGAAGCTTTCTTT.